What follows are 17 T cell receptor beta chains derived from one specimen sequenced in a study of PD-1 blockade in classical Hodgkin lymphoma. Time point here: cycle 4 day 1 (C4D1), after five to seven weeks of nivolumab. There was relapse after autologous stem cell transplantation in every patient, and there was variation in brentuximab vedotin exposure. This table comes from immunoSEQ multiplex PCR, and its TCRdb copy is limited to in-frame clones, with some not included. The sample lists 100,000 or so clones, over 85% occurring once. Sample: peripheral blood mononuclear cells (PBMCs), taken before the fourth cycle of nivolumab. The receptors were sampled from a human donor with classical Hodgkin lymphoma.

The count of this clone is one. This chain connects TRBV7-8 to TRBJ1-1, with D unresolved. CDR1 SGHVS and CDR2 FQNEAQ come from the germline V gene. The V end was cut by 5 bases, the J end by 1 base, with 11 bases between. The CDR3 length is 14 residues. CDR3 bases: TGTGCCAGCAGCCCCCCCACAGCGAACACTGAAGCTTTCTTT. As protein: CASSPPTANTEAFF. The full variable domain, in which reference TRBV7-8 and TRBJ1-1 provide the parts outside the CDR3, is GAGVSQSPRYKVAKRGQDVALRCDPISGHVSLFWYQQALGQGPEFLTYFQNEAQLDKSGLPSDRFFAERPEGSVSTLKIQRTQQEDSAVYLCASSPPTANTEAFFGQGTRLTVV.

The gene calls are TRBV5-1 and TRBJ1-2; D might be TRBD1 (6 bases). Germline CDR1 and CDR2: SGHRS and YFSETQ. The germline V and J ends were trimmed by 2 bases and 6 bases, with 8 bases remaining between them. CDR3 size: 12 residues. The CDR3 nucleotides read TGCGCCAGCAGCTTTGCAGGGGATGGCTACACCTTC. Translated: CASSFAGDGYTF.

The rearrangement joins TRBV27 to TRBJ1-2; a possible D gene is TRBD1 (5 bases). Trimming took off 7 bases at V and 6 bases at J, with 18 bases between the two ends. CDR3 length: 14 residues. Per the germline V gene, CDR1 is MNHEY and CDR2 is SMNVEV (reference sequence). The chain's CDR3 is CASTLRGNPDGYTF. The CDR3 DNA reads TGTGCCAGCACTCTACGGGGGAATCCCGATGGCTACACCTTC.

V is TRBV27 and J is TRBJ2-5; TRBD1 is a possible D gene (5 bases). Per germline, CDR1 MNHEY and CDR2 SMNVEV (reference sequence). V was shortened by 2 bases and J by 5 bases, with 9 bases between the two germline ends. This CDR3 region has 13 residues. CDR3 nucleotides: TGTGCCAGCAGTTTACTTGGGGCGGAGACCCAGTACTTC. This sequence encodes CASSLLGAETQYF.

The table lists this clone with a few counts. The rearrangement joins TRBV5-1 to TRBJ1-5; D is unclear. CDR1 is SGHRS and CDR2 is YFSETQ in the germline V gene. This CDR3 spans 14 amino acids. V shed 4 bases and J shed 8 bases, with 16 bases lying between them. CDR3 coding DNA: TGCGCCAGCAGCGTGAGGACGGGCGCCGAGCCCCAGCATTTT. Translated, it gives CASSVRTGAEPQHF.

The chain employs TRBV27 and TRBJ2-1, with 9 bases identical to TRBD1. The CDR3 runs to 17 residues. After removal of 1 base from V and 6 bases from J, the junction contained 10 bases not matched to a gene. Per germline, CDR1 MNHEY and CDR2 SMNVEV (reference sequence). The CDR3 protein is CASSLYGGTGLSNEQFF. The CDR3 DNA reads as TGTGCCAGCAGTTTATATGGTGGGACAGGGCTCTCCAATGAGCAGTTCTTC.

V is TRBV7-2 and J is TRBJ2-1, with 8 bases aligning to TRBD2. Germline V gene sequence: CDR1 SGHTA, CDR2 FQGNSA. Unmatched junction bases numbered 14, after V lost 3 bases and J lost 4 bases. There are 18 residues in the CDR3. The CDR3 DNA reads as TGTGCCAGCAGCTTCCGAGTCGGAGCGGGAGAAAGATACAATGAGCAGTTCTTC. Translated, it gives CASSFRVGAGERYNEQFF.

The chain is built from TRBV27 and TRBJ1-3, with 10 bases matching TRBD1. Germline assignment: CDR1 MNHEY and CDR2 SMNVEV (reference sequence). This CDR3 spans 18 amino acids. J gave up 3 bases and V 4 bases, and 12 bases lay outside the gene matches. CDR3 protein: CASSSSRAGTGVGNTIYF. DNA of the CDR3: TGTGCCAGCAGTTCCTCACGGGCCGGGACAGGGGTTGGAAACACCATATATTTT.

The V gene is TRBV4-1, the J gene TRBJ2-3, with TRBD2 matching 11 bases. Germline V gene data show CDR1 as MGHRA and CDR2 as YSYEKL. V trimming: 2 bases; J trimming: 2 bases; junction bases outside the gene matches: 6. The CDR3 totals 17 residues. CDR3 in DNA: TGCGCCAGCAGCCAACCTACGGGACTAGCGGCCACAGATACGCAGTATTTT. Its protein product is CASSQPTGLAATDTQYF.

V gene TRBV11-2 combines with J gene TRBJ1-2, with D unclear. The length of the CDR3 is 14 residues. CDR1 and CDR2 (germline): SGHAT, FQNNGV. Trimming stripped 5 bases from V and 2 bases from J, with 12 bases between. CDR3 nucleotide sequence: TGTGCCAGCAGCCCGGTGACGGGCAACTATGGCTACACCTTC. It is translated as CASSPVTGNYGYTF. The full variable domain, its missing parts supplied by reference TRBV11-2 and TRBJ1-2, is EAGVAQSPRYKIIEKRQSVAFWCNPISGHATLYWYQQILGQGPKLLIQFQNNGVVDDSQLPKDRFSAERLKGVDSTLKIQPAKLEDSAVYLCASSPVTGNYGYTFGSGTRLTVV.

This chain's CDR3 is CASSRGYTF. The CDR3, as DNA: TGTGCCAGCTCTCGTGGCTACACCTTC. The rearrangement joins TRBV21-1 to TRBJ1-2. TRBV21-1 is a documented pseudogene. The CDR3 spans 9 residues.

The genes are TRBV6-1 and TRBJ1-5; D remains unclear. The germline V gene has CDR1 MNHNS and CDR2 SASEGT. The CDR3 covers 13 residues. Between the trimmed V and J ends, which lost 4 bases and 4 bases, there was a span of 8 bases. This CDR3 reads CASSGLINQPQHF. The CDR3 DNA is TGTGCCAGCAGTGGCCTTATAAATCAGCCCCAGCATTTT.

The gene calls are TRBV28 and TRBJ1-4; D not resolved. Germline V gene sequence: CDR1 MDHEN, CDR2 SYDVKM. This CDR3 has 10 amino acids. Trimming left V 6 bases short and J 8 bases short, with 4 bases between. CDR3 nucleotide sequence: TGTGCCAGCAGCCACGAAAAACTGTTTTTT. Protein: CASSHEKLFF.

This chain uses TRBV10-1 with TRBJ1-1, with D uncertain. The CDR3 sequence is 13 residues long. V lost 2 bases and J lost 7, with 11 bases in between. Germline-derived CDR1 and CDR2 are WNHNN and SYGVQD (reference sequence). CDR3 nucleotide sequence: TGCGCCAGCAGTGAGGGATCGGTCCTTGAAGCTTTCTTT. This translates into CASSEGSVLEAFF.

CDR3 sequence (DNA): TGTGCCAGCAGTCTATACCAGCCGGGACCGCAGGCAAAACTGTTTTTT. Translation gives CASSLYQPGPQAKLFF. This rearrangement joins TRBV27 to TRBJ1-4; TRBD1 is a possible D gene (5 bases). The length of the CDR3 is 16 residues. Germline V lookup: CDR1 MNHEY, CDR2 SMNVEV (reference sequence). Trimming cost V 5 bases and J 10 bases, with 23 bases left between them.

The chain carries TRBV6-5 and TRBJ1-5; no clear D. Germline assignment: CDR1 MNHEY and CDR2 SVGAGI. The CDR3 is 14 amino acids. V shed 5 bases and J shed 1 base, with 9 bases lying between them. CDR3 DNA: TGTGCCAGCAGTACCAGACGGAGCAATCAGCCCCAGCATTTT. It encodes CASSTRRSNQPQHF.

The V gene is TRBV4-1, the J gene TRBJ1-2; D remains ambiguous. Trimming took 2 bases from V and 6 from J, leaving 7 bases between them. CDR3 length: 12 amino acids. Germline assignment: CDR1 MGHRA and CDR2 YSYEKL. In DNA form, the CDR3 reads TGCGCCAGCAGCCAATGGAGCAATGGCTACACCTTC. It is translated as CASSQWSNGYTF.